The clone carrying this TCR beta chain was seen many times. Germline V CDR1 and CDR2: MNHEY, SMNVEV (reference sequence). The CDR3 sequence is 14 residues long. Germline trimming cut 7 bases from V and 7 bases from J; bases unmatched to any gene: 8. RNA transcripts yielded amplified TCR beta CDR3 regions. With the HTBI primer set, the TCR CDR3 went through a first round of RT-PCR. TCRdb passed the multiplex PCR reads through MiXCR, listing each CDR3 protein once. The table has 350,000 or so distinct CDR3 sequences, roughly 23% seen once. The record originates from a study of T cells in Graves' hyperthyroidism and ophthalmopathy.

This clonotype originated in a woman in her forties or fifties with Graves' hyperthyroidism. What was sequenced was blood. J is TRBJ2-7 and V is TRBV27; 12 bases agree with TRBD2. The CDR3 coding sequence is TGTGCCAGCACCACGGGACTAGCGGGTGGGGAGCAGTACTTC. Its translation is CASTTGLAGGEQYF.